The 3 T cell receptor beta chains below all came from one sample that was sequenced in a study of radiation and T cells in renal cell carcinoma (dated by TCRdb to the early 2020s). To prepare the library, the immunoSEQ multiplex PCR assay was applied. Held by TCRdb, this immuneACCESS table contains in-frame sequences only and omits some clones. Under half of the omission traces to an unresolved V gene where checked; the cause of the rest is unknown. The sample contains about 140,000 clones, approximately 87% of them found a single time. The ten largest clones capture under 30% of the sample. The sample's time point label, decoded: baseline pretreatment blood. What the treatment or condition label conveys for this sample: 15 Gy SBRT to primary tumor, nephrectomy 4 weeks later. Sample: blood, taken from a patient whose treatment included radiotherapy and nephrectomy. These receptors came from a woman in her forties or fifties with renal cell carcinoma.

The chain uses TRBV5-1 and TRBJ1-3; D gene uncertain. The CDR3 runs to 14 residues. Per the germline V gene, CDR1 is SGHRS and CDR2 is YFSETQ. V was shortened by 8 bases and J by 0 bases, with 12 bases between the two germline ends. CDR3 DNA sequence: TGCGCCAGTTCTTCTCCGGACTCTGGAAACACCATATATTTT. Its translation is CASSSPDSGNTIYF.

This clone was observed once. V usage is TRBV30 and J usage is TRBJ2-5; no reliable D call. V gave up 2 bases and J gave up 2 bases, with 9 bases separating them. The CDR3 loop spans 13 amino acids. The V gene's germline CDR1 is GTSNPN and CDR2 SVGIG (reference sequence). The CDR3 is CAWSLGEQETQYF. The DNA for the CDR3 is TGTGCCTGGAGTTTGGGTGAACAAGAGACCCAGTACTTC.

This clone was observed a few times. This chain uses TRBV6-5 with TRBJ1-1; D may be TRBD1 (5 bases). The CDR3 contains 11 residues. Trimming removed 7 bases from V and 3 bases from J, with 6 bases in between. Germline-derived CDR1 and CDR2 are MNHEY and SVGAGI. The CDR3 loop reads CASTRDTEAFF. DNA of the CDR3: TGTGCCAGCACCAGGGACACTGAAGCTTTCTTT.